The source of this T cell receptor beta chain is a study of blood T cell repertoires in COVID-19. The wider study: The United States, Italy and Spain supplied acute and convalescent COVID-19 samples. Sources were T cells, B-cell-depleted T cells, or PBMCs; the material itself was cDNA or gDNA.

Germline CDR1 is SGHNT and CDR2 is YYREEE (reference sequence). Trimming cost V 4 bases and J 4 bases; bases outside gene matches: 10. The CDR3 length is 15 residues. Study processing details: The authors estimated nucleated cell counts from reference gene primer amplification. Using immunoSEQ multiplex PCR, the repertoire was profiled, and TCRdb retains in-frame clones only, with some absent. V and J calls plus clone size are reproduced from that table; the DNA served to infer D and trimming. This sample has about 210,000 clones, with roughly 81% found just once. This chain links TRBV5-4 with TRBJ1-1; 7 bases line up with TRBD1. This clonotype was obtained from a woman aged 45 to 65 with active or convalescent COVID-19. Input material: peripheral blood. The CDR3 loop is CASSAPGQHSTEAFF. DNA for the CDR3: TGTGCCAGCAGCGCCCCGGGACAGCACTCCACTGAAGCTTTCTTT.